This T cell receptor beta chain was obtained from a study of human T cells and chemical hapten exposure. Study results and caveats: Expanded TCRs grouped into significantly more large CDR3 similarity clusters than controls produced. Patch test score showed a positive correlation with PT1 expanded TCR counts.

TCRdb fed the RACE reads into MiXCR, producing one record per CDR3 protein. Of fewer than 95,000 distinct CDR3 sequences listed, roughly a tenth are singletons. Time point in this sample: patch test 1, 2 weeks after DPC sensitization. Treatment in this sample: therapeutic diphenylcyclopropenone sensitization with weekly scalp DPC. Points on this clonotype: The antigen is undetermined.

This clonotype originated in a man aged 35 to 55 with alopecia areata. Some clones in this sample may be carry-over from other donors' samples. The sequences come from whole blood, collected in connection with sensitization to the hapten diphenylcyclopropenone (DPC).

CDR3 residues: CASSMVGGGSNEQFF. The DNA of the CDR3 is TGTGCCAGTAGTATGGTCGGGGGTGGTAGTAATGAGCAGTTCTTC. The V and J genes are TRBV19 and TRBJ2-1, with a tentative D call TRBD2 (6 bases). The CDR3 extends over 15 amino acids. The V gene's germline CDR1 is LNHDA and CDR2 SQIVND (reference sequence). Trimming stripped 3 bases from V and 7 bases from J, with 16 bases between.